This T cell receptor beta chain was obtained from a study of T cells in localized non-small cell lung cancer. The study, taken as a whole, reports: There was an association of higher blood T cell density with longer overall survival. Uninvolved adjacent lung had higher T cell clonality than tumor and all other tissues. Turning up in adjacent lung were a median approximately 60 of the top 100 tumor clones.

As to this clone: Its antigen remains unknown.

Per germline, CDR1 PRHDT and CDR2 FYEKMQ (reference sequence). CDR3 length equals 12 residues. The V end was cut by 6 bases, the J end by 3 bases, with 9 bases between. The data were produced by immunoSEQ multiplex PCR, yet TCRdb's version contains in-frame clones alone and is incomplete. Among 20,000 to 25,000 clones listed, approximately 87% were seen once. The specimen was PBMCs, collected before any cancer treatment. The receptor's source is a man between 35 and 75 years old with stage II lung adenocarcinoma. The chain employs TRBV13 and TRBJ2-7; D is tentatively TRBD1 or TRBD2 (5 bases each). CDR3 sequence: CASSEGLYEQYF. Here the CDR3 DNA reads TGTGCCAGCAGTGAGGGGCTCTACGAGCAGTACTTC.